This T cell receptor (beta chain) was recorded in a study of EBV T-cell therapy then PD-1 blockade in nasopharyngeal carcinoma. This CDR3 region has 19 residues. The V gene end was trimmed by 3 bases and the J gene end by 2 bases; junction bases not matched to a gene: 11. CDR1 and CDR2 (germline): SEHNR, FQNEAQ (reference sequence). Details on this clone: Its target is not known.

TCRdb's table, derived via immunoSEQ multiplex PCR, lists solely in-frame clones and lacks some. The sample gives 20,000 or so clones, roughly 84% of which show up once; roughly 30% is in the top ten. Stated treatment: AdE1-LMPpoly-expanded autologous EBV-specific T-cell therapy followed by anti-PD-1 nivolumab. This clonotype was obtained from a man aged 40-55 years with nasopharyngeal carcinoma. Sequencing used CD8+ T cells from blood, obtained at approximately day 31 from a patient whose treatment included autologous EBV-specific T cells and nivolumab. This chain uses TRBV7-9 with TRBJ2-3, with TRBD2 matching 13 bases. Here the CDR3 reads CASSFAPGLAGILTDTQYF. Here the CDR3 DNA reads TGTGCCAGCAGCTTCGCCCCGGGACTAGCGGGGATTCTCACAGATACGCAGTATTTT.